This T cell receptor beta chain was profiled in a study of blood T cells in healthy people across ages. It was with a sample-barcoded 5' primer and a J-beta primer mix that a second PCR of roughly 6 to 12 cycles was run. TCRdb reanalysed the 5' RACE reads using MiXCR and keeps one entry per CDR3 protein. This sample has about 800,000 distinct CDR3 sequences; roughly 25% occur once, and the top ten carry under 4.5%. The CDR3 is 14 amino acids. Looked up from germline, CDR1 is GTSNPN and CDR2 is SVGIG (reference sequence). Trimming took off 0 bases at V and 5 bases at J, with 11 bases between the two ends. This same sample was also part of a study on T cells of mothers and their children.

Sequencing used blood. This rearrangement joins TRBV30 to TRBJ2-1; the D gene is possibly TRBD1 (5 bases). The receptor comes from a boy aged 5-17 years in good health. The CDR3 nucleotides are TGTGCCTGGAGTGTAGGGGCCGGTAACAATGAGCAGTTCTTC. This translates into CAWSVGAGNNEQFF. Variable domain in full (rest from reference TRBV30 and TRBJ2-1): SQTIHQWPATLVQPVGSPLSLECTVEGTSNPNLYWYRQAAGRGLQLLFYSVGIGQISSEVPQNLSASRPQDRQFILSSKKLLLSDSGFYLCAWSVGAGNNEQFFGPGTRLTVL.